Listed here are 23 T cell receptor beta chains from one sample, sequenced in a study of vaccination effects on CD4 cells after COVID-19. The antigens these receptors bind are not known. TCRdb keeps only in-frame clones here, not all; method: immunoSEQ multiplex PCR. Among 40,000 to 45,000 clones, around three quarters were seen once, and the ten largest hold roughly 10%. The ViraFEST assay expanded antigen-specific CD4+ T cells with viral peptide pools before sequencing. Following culture for approximately 11 days, CD4+ T cells were isolated. The healthy vaccine recipients, who had no prior SARS-CoV-2 infection, showed negative nucleocapsid antibodies. Sample: CD4+ T cells from PBMCs cultured with SARS-CoV-2 spike peptides, taken before COVID-19 vaccination. The receptors shown here come from a human donor who received a COVID-19 vaccine.

The chain recombines TRBV5-1 with TRBJ2-3, with 14 bases aligning to TRBD2. The V gene end was trimmed by 3 bases and the J gene end by 1 base; junction bases not matched to a gene: 7. CDR3 length: 18 residues. From germline, CDR1 is SGHRS and CDR2 YFSETQ. The CDR3 spells CASSSLPGLAGGTDTQYF. CDR3 nucleotide sequence: TGCGCCAGCAGCTCCCTACCGGGACTAGCGGGGGGCACAGATACGCAGTATTTT.

V usage is TRBV4-3 and J usage is TRBJ1-2; D unresolved. The CDR3 is 13 amino acids. Trimming left V 4 bases short and J 5 bases short, with 11 bases between. The germline CDR1 and CDR2 sequences are LGHNA and YSLEER. The CDR3: CASSPKQGYGYTF. In DNA form, the CDR3 reads TGCGCCAGCAGCCCAAAACAAGGATATGGCTACACCTTC.

The chain has TRBV19 and TRBJ1-1; 9 bases are a match to TRBD1. The CDR3 has 14 residues. Germline V CDR1 and CDR2: LNHDA, SQIVND (reference sequence). V lost 5 bases and J lost 5; bases outside the gene matches: 6. CDR3 DNA sequence: TGTGCCAGTAGTCCACAGGGGGCTAGGACTGAAGCTTTCTTT. Translated: CASSPQGARTEAFF.

The chain recombines TRBV3-1 (or the pseudogene TRBV3-2) with TRBJ1-6; no firm D call. Germline lookup yields CDR1 LGHDT and CDR2 YNNKEL (reference sequence). Trimming cost V 1 base and J 7 bases, with 14 bases left between them. This CDR3 comprises 16 residues. For the CDR3, the DNA is TGTGCCAGCAGCCAAGTGACGTCTATTACGAATTCACCCCTCCACTTT. Encoded protein: CASSQVTSITNSPLHF.

The rearrangement joins TRBV2 to TRBJ2-5; D is possibly TRBD1 (6 bases). The ends were cut back, 5 bases at V and 0 bases at J, with 13 bases in the middle. Germline V gene lookup returns CDR1 SNHLY and CDR2 FYNNEI. The CDR3 runs 15 residues. The DNA for the CDR3 is TGTGCCAGCAGTAAAGACAGGACGTACCAAGAGACCCAGTACTTC. It is translated as CASSKDRTYQETQYF.

V usage is TRBV7-2 and J usage is TRBJ1-2; no firm D call. The V gene lost 5 bases and the J gene lost 8 bases, with 15 bases spanning the gap. Germline assignment: CDR1 SGHTA and CDR2 FQGNSA. CDR3 length: 13 amino acids. In DNA form, the CDR3 reads TGTGCCAGCAGCCCGATGATGGGGAACGGCTACACCTTC. Its translation: CASSPMMGNGYTF.

The chain carries TRBV18 and TRBJ2-3, with D possibly TRBD1 on 5 matching bases. Germline-derived CDR1 and CDR2 are KGHSH and LQKENI. V was trimmed by 3 bases and J by 0 bases, leaving 7 bases between them. CDR3 length: 14 residues. The CDR3 reads CASSPGQSTDTQYF. The CDR3, as DNA: TGTGCCAGCTCACCCGGACAAAGCACAGATACGCAGTATTTT. The whole variable domain, remainder taken from reference TRBV18 and TRBJ2-3, is NAGVMQNPRHLVRRRGQEARLRCSPMKGHSHVYWYRQLPEEGLKFMVYLQKENIIDESGMPKERFSAEFPKEGPSILRIQQVVRGDSAAYFCASSPGQSTDTQYFGPGTRLTVL.

This clone was observed a single time. CDR3 sequence (DNA): TGTGCCAGCAGCCGCGGAAAGAGTTCTGGGGCCAACGTCCTGACTTTC. Amino acid sequence: CASSRGKSSGANVLTF. This rearrangement joins TRBV27 to TRBJ2-6; D gene unclear. CDR1 and CDR2 (germline): MNHEY, SMNVEV (reference sequence). Between the trimmed V and J ends, which lost 6 bases and 1 base, there was a span of 13 bases. The CDR3 covers 16 residues.

The chain has TRBV28 and TRBJ1-5; 11 nucleotides agree with TRBD1. Germline lookup yields CDR1 MDHEN and CDR2 SYDVKM. This CDR3 comprises 16 residues. J gave up 2 bases and V 3 bases, and 3 bases lay outside the gene matches. The CDR3 DNA reads TGTGCCAGCAGTTTGGAGGGACAGGGGGGCAATCAGCCCCAGCATTTT. Translating gives CASSLEGQGGNQPQHF. The full variable domain, its missing parts supplied by reference TRBV28 and TRBJ1-5, is DVKVTQSSRYLVKRTGEKVFLECVQDMDHENMFWYRQDPGLGLRLIYFSYDVKMKEKGDIPEGYSVSREKKERFSLILESASTNQTSMYLCASSLEGQGGNQPQHFGDGTRLSIL.

This clone has just a few counts. The CDR3 loop reads CASTATGSGEKLFF. CDR3 nucleotides: TGTGCCAGTACCGCGACAGGTTCGGGTGAAAAACTGTTTTTT. The chain links TRBV19 to TRBJ1-4, with D possibly matching TRBD1 (6 bases). CDR1 is LNHDA and CDR2 is SQIVND in the germline V gene (reference sequence). Trimming removed 7 bases from V and 7 bases from J, with 16 bases in between. CDR3 length equals 14 residues.

In its sample, this clone was seen once. CDR3 sequence reads: CASSPTRSGGSPPRCTF. In DNA form, the CDR3 reads TGTGCCAGTAGTCCCACGAGGTCCGGCGGATCGCCTCCTAGGTGCACCTTC. J is TRBJ1-2 and V is TRBV19; D is ambiguous. The V gene lost 5 bases and the J gene lost 13 bases, with 32 bases spanning the gap. Germline CDR1 and CDR2: LNHDA and SQIVND (reference sequence). The CDR3 runs to 17 residues. The variable domain in full, with the rest retrieved from reference TRBV19 and TRBJ1-2, is DGGITQSPKYLFRKEGQNVTLSCEQNLNHDAMYWYRQDPGQGLRLIYYSQIVNDFQKGDIAEGYSVSREKKESFPLTVTSAQKNPTAFYLCASSPTRSGGSPPRCTFGSGTRLTVV.

CDR3 sequence (DNA): TGTGCCAGCAGCTTAGGTGGTGGTGGAAACACCATATATTTT. It specifies CASSLGGGGNTIYF. This rearrangement joins TRBV7-2 to TRBJ1-3; D unclear. This CDR3 contains 14 residues. V shed 1 base and J shed 3 bases, with 7 bases lying between them. Per germline, CDR1 SGHTA and CDR2 FQGNSA.

Here the CDR3 reads CASSRRTGFFVGELFF. The CDR3 DNA is TGTGCCAGCAGCCGTCGGACAGGGTTTTTTGTCGGGGAGCTGTTTTTT. This chain joins TRBV14 and TRBJ2-2; 8 nucleotides agree with TRBD1. Germline V gene sequence: CDR1 SGHDN, CDR2 FVKESK. This CDR3 is built from 16 residues. V shed 4 bases and J 7 bases; nucleotides not matched to a gene: 11.

V usage is TRBV7-2 and J usage is TRBJ1-2; no clear D. CDR3 size: 13 residues. Germline V gene sequence: CDR1 SGHTA, CDR2 FQGNSA. V was clipped by 4 bases and J by 4 bases, with 10 bases between them. The chain's CDR3 is CASSYYPAYGYTF. In DNA form, the CDR3 reads TGTGCCAGCAGCTACTACCCGGCCTATGGCTACACCTTC.

The gene calls are TRBV6-6 and TRBJ2-1; tentative D call: TRBD2 (5 bases). Trimming shortened V by 7 bases and J by 9 bases, and 10 bases separated the two germline ends. The CDR3 is 11 residues long. Germline V gene sequence: CDR1 MNHNY, CDR2 SVGAGI (reference sequence). In DNA form, the CDR3 reads TGTGCCAGCACCTACGCGGGTGAGCAGTTCTTC. This translates into CASTYAGEQFF.

The V gene is TRBV29-1, the J gene TRBJ2-3; D is uncertain. CDR3 size: 13 residues. Germline V lookup: CDR1 SQVTM, CDR2 ANQGSEA. Trimming shortened V by 0 bases and J by 0 bases, and 4 bases separated the two germline ends. CDR3 sequence reads: CSVEEGSTDTQYF. The CDR3 DNA follows: TGCAGCGTTGAAGAGGGCAGCACAGATACGCAGTATTTT.

The V and J genes are TRBV6-2 or TRBV6-3 and TRBJ2-4; TRBD1 agrees at 8 bases. CDR1 and CDR2 from the germline V gene are MNHEY and SVGEGT. This CDR3 contains 17 residues. V lost 2 bases, J lost 2 bases, and 8 bases stayed unmatched. The CDR3 reads CASSYIGQGATKNIQYF. In nucleotides, the CDR3 is TGTGCCAGCAGTTACATAGGGCAGGGGGCAACCAAAAACATTCAGTACTTC.

This clone has a single count. This chain joins TRBV6-6 and TRBJ1-5, with TRBD1 as a possible D gene (6 bases). Per the germline V gene, CDR1 is MNHNY and CDR2 is SVGAGI (reference sequence). CDR3 size: 17 residues. Between the trimmed V and J ends, which lost 5 bases and 3 bases, there was a span of 20 bases. Here the CDR3 reads CASSPSFTGKVNQPQHF. The CDR3 region has the DNA TGTGCCAGCAGTCCGTCGTTTACAGGGAAAGTCAATCAGCCCCAGCATTTT.

This chain links TRBV25-1 with TRBJ2-5; 13 bases are a match to TRBD2. The ends lost 4 bases at V and 4 bases at J; junction bases unmatched: 6. Germline values: CDR1 MGHDK, CDR2 SYGVNS. This CDR3 region has 16 residues. The CDR3 DNA sequence: TGTGCCAGCAGTGTCCCGGGACTAGCGGGGATAGAGACCCAGTACTTC. It is translated as CASSVPGLAGIETQYF. Based on the CDR3 plus reference TRBV25-1 and TRBJ2-5, the full variable domain is EADIYQTPRYLVIGTGKKITLECSQTMGHDKMYWYQQDPGMELHLIHYSYGVNSTEKGDLSSESTVSRIRTEHFPLTLESARPSHTSQYLCASSVPGLAGIETQYFGPGTRLLVL.

This clone was counted a few times. This chain links TRBV15 with TRBJ2-2; 10 bases map to TRBD1. The V gene end was trimmed by 1 base and the J gene end by 8 bases; junction bases not matched to a gene: 7. The CDR3 totals 16 residues. The germline CDR1 and CDR2 sequences are LNHNV and YYDKDF (reference sequence). The CDR3 DNA is TGTGCCACCAGCAGAGTAGGGACAGGGGTTACGGGGGAGCTGTTTTTT. Translated, it gives CATSRVGTGVTGELFF.

This rearrangement joins TRBV19 to TRBJ2-5; D is tentatively TRBD1 or TRBD2 (5 bases each). This CDR3 contains 16 residues. V was pared by 5 bases and J by 3 bases, with 19 bases between. Germline V gives CDR1 LNHDA, CDR2 SQIVND (reference sequence). The CDR3 DNA reads TGTGCCAGTAGTTCCCCTCGTGGGACCGAGAAAGAGACCCAGTACTTC. Translated, it gives CASSSPRGTEKETQYF.

This clone was counted only a few times. The V gene is TRBV18, the J gene TRBJ2-7; 7 positions match TRBD1. V was pared by 3 bases and J by 7 bases, with 6 bases of the junction left unmatched. Germline CDR1 reads KGHSH; CDR2 reads LQKENI. The CDR3 spans 13 residues. In DNA form, the CDR3 reads TGTGCCAGCTCACCGACAGGGTCTGGGGAGCAGTACGTC. This codes for CASSPTGSGEQYV.

This chain joins TRBV9 and TRBJ2-5, with D hard to call. Germline values: CDR1 SGDLS, CDR2 YYNGEE. The germline V and J ends were trimmed by 0 bases and 5 bases, with 8 bases remaining between them. The length of the CDR3 is 13 residues. CDR3 amino acids: CASSVENMETQYF. The CDR3 coding sequence is TGTGCCAGCAGCGTAGAGAATATGGAGACCCAGTACTTC.